The T cell receptor beta chain under discussion was sequenced for a study of blood T cell repertoires in COVID-19. About the study: The United States, Italy and Spain were the sources of the acute and convalescent COVID-19 samples.

Measured with immunoSEQ multiplex PCR; TCRdb has only the in-frame clones, and not every one. The table shows 250,000 to 300,000 clones, with about 80% occurring only once. Material for sequencing was peripheral blood. The receptor was derived from a woman aged 80 or over with acute or convalescent COVID-19.

CDR3 loop: CASSQDLSSYEQYF. The CDR3 coding sequence is TGTGCCAGCAGCCAAGATCTGAGCTCCTACGAGCAGTACTTC. The V gene is TRBV3-1 (or the pseudogene TRBV3-2), the J gene TRBJ2-7; D is undetermined. Germline lookup yields CDR1 LGHDT and CDR2 YNNKEL (reference sequence). V was trimmed by 0 bases and J by 0 bases, leaving 6 bases between them. The CDR3 has 14 residues.